This TCR beta chain was retrieved from a study of blood T cell repertoires in COVID-19. Data came from immunoSEQ multiplex PCR; TCRdb stores just in-frame clones and leaves some out. The profile shows around 260,000 clones, 85% to 90% of them singletons. Germline V gene sequence: CDR1 SGHRS, CDR2 YFSETQ. V was clipped by 0 bases and J by 7 bases; unmatched bases: 10. CDR3 length: 15 residues. Specimen: peripheral blood. This chain uses TRBV5-1 with TRBJ2-7, with 7 bases identical to TRBD1. The TCR sequence derives from a man aged 25-45 years with acute or convalescent COVID-19. CDR3 protein: CASSLGQEQGREQYF. The CDR3 DNA is TGCGCCAGCAGCTTGGGGCAGGAACAGGGGAGAGAGCAGTACTTC.